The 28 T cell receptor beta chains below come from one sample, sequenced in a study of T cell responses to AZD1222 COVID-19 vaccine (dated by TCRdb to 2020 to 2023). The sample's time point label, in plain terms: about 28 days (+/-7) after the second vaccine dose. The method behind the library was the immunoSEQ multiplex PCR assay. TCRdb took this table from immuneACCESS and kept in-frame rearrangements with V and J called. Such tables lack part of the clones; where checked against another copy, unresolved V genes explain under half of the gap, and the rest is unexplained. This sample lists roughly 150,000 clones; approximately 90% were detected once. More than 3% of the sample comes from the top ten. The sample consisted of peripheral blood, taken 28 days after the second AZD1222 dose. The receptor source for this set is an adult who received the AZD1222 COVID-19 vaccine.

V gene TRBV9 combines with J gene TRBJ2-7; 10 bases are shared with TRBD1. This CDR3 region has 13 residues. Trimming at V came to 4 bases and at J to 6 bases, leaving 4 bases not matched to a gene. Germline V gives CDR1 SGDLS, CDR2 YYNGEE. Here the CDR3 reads CASSPRTGGEQYF. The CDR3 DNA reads TGTGCCAGCAGCCCCCGGACAGGGGGCGAGCAGTACTTC.

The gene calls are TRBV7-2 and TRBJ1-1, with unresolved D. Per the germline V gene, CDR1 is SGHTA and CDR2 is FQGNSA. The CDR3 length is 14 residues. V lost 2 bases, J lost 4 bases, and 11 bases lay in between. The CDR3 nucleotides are TGTGCCAGCAGCTTACTGGGATTCGGCACTGAAGCTTTCTTT. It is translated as CASSLLGFGTEAFF.

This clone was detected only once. As DNA, the CDR3 is TGTGCCAGTACAATGACAGATAACACTGAAGCTTTCTTT. It translates to CASTMTDNTEAFF. The chain combines TRBV19 with TRBJ1-1; D is perhaps TRBD1 (5 bases). Between the trimmed V and J ends, which lost 7 bases and 2 bases, there was a span of 11 bases. This CDR3 has 13 amino acids. Looked up from germline, CDR1 is LNHDA and CDR2 is SQIVND (reference sequence).

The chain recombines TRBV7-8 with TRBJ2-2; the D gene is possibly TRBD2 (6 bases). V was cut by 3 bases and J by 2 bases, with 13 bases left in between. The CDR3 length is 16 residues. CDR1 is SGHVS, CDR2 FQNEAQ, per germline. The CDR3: CASSFRERANTGELFF. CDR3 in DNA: TGTGCCAGCAGCTTTCGGGAGCGGGCTAACACCGGGGAGCTGTTTTTT.

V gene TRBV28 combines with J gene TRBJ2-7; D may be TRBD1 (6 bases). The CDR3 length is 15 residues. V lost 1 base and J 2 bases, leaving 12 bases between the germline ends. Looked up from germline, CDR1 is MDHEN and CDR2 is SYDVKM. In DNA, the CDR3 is TGTGCCAGCAGTTTATCGACAGGTTACCCCTACGAGCAGTACTTC. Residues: CASSLSTGYPYEQYF. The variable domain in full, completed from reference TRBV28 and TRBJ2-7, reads DVKVTQSSRYLVKRTGEKVFLECVQDMDHENMFWYRQDPGLGLRLIYFSYDVKMKEKGDIPEGYSVSREKKERFSLILESASTNQTSMYLCASSLSTGYPYEQYFGPGTRLTVT.

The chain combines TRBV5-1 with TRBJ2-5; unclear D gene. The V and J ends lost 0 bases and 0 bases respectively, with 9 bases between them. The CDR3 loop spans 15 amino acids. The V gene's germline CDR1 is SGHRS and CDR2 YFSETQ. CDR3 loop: CASSLGGGYQETQYF. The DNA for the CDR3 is TGCGCCAGCAGCTTGGGGGGTGGGTACCAAGAGACCCAGTACTTC.

The CDR3, as DNA: TGTGCCAGTAGTATTCTGCGAGCGGGACCGAACACCGGGGAGCTGTTTTTT. Translated, it gives CASSILRAGPNTGELFF. J is TRBJ2-2 and V is TRBV19; TRBD2 agrees at 7 bases. Germline CDR1 reads LNHDA; CDR2 reads SQIVND (reference sequence). The trim removed 3 bases at V and 0 bases at J, leaving 7 bases unmatched. The CDR3 length is 17 residues. The full variable domain, in which reference TRBV19 and TRBJ2-2 provide the parts outside the CDR3, is DGGITQSPKYLFRKEGQNVTLSCEQNLNHDAMYWYRQDPGQGLRLIYYSQIVNDFQKGDIAEGYSVSREKKESFPLTVTSAQKNPTAFYLCASSILRAGPNTGELFFGEGSRLTVL.

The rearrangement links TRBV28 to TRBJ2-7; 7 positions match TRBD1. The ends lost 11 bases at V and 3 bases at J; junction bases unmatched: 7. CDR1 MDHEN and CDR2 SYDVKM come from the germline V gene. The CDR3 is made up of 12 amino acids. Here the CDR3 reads CASRDSNYEQYF. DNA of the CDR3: TGTGCCTCGAGGGACAGCAACTACGAGCAGTACTTC.

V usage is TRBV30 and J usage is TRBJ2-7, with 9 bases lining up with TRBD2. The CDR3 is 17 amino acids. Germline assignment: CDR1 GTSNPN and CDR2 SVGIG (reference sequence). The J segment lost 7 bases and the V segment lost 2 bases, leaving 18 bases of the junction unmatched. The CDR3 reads CAWSSRLAVLLRMEQYF. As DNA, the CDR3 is TGTGCCTGGAGTAGTAGACTAGCGGTTTTACTGAGGATGGAGCAGTACTTC.

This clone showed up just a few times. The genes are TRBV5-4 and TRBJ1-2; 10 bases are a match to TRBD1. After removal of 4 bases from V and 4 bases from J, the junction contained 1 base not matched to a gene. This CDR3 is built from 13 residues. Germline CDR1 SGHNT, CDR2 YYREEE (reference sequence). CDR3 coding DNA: TGTGCCAGCAGCCGGACAGGGGGCTATGGCTACACCTTC. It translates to CASSRTGGYGYTF.

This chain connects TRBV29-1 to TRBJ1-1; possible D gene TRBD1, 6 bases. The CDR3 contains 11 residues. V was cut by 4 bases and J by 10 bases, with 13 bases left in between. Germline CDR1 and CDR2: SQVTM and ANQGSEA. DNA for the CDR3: TGCAGCGTTGGGGGGCAGGGCTCAGCTTTCTTT. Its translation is CSVGGQGSAFF.

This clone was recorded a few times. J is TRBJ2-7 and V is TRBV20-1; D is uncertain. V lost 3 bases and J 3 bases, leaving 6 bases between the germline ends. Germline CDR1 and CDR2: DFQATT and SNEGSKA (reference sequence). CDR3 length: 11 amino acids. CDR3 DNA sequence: TGCAGTGCTAGGGGTCACTACGAGCAGTACTTC. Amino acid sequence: CSARGHYEQYF.

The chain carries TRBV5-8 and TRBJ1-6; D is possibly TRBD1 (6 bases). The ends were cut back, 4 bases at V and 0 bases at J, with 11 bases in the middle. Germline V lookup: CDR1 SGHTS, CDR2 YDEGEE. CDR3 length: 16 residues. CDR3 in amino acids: CASSHRTASYNSPLHF. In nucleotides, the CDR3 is TGTGCCAGCAGCCACCGGACAGCCTCCTATAATTCACCCCTCCACTTT.

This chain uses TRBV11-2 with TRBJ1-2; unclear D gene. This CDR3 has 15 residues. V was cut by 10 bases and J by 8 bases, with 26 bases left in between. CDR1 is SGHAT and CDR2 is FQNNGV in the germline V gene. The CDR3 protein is CATYEYNPLMWGYTF. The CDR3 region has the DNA TGTGCCACCTACGAATATAACCCCCTGATGTGGGGCTACACCTTC.

The CDR3 nucleotides read TGTGCCAGTAGTATTGCGGGATTTGACGGGATGAATCAGCCCCAGCATTTT. It yields the protein CASSIAGFDGMNQPQHF. J is TRBJ1-5 and V is TRBV19; no firm D call. Germline V gene sequence: CDR1 LNHDA, CDR2 SQIVND (reference sequence). Between the trimmed V and J ends, which lost 3 bases and 4 bases, there was a span of 19 bases. This CDR3 region has 17 residues.

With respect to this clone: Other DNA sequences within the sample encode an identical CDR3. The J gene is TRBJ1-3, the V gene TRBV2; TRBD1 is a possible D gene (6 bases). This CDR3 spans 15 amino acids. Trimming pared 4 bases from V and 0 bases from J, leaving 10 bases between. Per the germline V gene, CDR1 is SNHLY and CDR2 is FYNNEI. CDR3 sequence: CASSGTGFSGNTIYF. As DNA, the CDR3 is TGTGCCAGCAGTGGTACAGGGTTCTCTGGAAACACCATATATTTT.

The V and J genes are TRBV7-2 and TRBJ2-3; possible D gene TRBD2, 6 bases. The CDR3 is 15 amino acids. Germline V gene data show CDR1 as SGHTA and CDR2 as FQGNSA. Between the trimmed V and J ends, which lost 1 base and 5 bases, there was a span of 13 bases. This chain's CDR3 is CASSLVWLGGDTQYF. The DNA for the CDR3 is TGTGCCAGCAGCTTAGTATGGTTGGGGGGAGATACGCAGTATTTT.

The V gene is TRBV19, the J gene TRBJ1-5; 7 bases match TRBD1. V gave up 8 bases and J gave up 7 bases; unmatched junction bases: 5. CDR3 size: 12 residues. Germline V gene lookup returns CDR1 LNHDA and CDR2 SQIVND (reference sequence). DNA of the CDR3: TGTGCCAGTCGTGACAGGGAGCAGCCCCAGCATTTT. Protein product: CASRDREQPQHF.

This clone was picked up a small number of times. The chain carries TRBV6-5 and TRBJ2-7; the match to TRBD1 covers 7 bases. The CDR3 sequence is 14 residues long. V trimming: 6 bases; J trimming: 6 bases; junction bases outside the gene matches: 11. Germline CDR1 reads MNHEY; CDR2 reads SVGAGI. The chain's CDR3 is CASSRQGPFGEQYF. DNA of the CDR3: TGTGCCAGCAGCCGACAGGGACCCTTCGGCGAGCAGTACTTC.

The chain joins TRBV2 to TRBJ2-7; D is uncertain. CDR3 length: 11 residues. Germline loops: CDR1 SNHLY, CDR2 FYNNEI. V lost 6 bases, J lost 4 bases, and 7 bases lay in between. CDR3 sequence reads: CASSYDYEQYF. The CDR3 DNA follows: TGTGCCAGCAGCTACGATTACGAGCAGTACTTC.

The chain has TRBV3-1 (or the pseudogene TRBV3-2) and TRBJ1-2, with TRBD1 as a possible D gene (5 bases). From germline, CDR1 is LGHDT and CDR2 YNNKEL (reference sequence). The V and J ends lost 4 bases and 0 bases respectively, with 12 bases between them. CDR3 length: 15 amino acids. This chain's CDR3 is CASSLLGVPNYGYTF. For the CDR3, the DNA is TGTGCCAGCAGCCTCTTGGGGGTTCCTAACTATGGCTACACCTTC.

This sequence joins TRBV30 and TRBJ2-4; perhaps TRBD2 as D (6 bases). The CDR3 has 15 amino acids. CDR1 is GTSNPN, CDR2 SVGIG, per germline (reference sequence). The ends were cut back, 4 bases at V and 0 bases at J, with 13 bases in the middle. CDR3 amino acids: CAWIGRELAKNIQYF. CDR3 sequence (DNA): TGTGCCTGGATAGGGCGGGAACTAGCCAAAAACATTCAGTACTTC.

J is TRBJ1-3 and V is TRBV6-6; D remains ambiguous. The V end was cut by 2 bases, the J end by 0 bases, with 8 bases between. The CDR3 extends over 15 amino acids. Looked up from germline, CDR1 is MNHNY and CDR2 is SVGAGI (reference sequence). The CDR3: CASSYDGHSGNTIYF. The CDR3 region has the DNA TGTGCCAGCAGTTACGACGGTCACTCTGGAAACACCATATATTTT.

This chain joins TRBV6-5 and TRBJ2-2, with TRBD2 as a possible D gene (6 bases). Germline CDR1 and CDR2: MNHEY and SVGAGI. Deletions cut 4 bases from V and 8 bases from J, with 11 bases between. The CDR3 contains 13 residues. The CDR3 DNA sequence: TGTGCCAGCAGTTGGGGACTTCTGGGGGAGCTGTTTTTT. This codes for CASSWGLLGELFF.

This CDR3 is CASSSAVPAGTSKAFF. CDR3 in DNA: TGTGCCAGCAGTTCTGCGGTCCCAGCCGGGACATCGAAAGCTTTCTTT. V usage is TRBV27 and J usage is TRBJ1-1, with D tentatively TRBD1 (6 bases). From germline, CDR1 is MNHEY and CDR2 SMNVEV (reference sequence). CDR3 length equals 16 residues. V was trimmed by 4 bases and J by 9 bases, leaving 24 bases between them.

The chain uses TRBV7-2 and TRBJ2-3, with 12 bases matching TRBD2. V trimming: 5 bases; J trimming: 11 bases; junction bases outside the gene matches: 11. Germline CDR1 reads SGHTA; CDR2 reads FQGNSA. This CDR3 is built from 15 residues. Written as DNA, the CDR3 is TGTGCCAGCAGCAAGACTAGCGGGGGAGGTCGTGAGCAGTATTTT. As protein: CASSKTSGGGREQYF.

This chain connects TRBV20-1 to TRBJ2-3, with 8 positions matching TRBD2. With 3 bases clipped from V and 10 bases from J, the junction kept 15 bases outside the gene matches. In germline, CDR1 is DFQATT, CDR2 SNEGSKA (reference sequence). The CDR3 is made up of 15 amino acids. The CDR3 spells CSASLELLAGLPQYF. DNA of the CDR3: TGCAGTGCTAGTTTGGAATTGCTAGCGGGCCTTCCGCAGTATTTT.

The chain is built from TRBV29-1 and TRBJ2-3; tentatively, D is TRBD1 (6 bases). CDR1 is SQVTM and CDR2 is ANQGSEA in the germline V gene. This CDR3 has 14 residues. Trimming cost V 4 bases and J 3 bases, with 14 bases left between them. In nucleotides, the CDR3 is TGCAGCGTTGTACCGGGACATAGAACAGATACGCAGTATTTT. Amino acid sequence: CSVVPGHRTDTQYF.